One T cell receptor beta chain is described in this entry. The source of the sample is a study of T-cell reconstitution after alpha-beta-depleted transplantation in children. The CDR3 runs to 14 residues. The V gene end was trimmed by 6 bases and the J gene end by 6 bases; junction bases not matched to a gene: 7. Unique molecular identifiers were incorporated during preparation of the TCRbeta library. TCRdb used MiXCR to reprocess the PCR reads, holding one entry per CDR3 protein. The sample yields approximately 640,000 distinct CDR3 sequences, over 15% seen once. Specimen: PBMCs from the stem cell graft donor, collected from the stem cell graft. The receptor was isolated from a human donor who donated a stem cell graft to a child with acute myeloid leukemia. J is TRBJ2-3 and V is TRBV12-3 or TRBV12-4; 9 bases match TRBD1. CDR3 sequence (DNA): TGTGCCAGCAGCTGGGGACAGGGATTTGATACGCAGTATTTT. It yields the protein CASSWGQGFDTQYF.